Below, 3 T cell receptor beta chains from the same sample are listed, as sequenced in a study of vaccination effects on CD4 cells after COVID-19. Sequenced by immunoSEQ multiplex PCR; TCRdb stores in-frame clones only, minus some. In the table there are more than 30,000 clones, roughly two thirds of which are singletons. ViraFEST used viral peptide pools to expand antigen-specific CD4+ T cells before sequencing. Upon completion of approximately ten days in culture, CD4+ T cells were isolated. Which antigens these TCRs recognize remains unknown. This specimen was CD4+ T cells from PBMCs cultured with HCoV-229E spike peptides, taken before COVID-19 vaccination. The receptor source for this set is a human donor who received a COVID-19 vaccine.

The V call is TRBV7-2, the J call TRBJ1-1; D possibly corresponds to TRBD1 (6 bases). Deletions cut 5 bases from V and 4 bases from J, with 11 bases between. The CDR3 consists of 13 residues. Germline V gives CDR1 SGHTA, CDR2 FQGNSA. Here the CDR3 reads CASSPDRTTEAFF. For the CDR3, the DNA is TGTGCCAGCAGCCCGGACAGAACCACTGAAGCTTTCTTT.

This clone was observed a few times. The chain carries TRBV5-4 and TRBJ2-7; 9 bases align to TRBD2. CDR3 length equals 16 residues. CDR1 is SGHNT and CDR2 is YYREEE in the germline V gene (reference sequence). The trim removed 0 bases at V and 2 bases at J, leaving 6 bases unmatched. The CDR3 protein is CASSLGGLAGTYEQYF. The CDR3 region has the DNA TGTGCCAGCAGCTTGGGCGGGCTAGCGGGGACCTACGAGCAGTACTTC.

This clone has a count of ten or more. This chain connects TRBV28 to TRBJ2-7; no reliable D call. The CDR3 runs 12 residues. Germline assignment: CDR1 MDHEN and CDR2 SYDVKM. V was trimmed by 5 bases and J by 3 bases, leaving 8 bases between them. For the CDR3, the DNA is TGTGCCAGCAGTCTACAGATCTACGAGCAGTACTTC. It yields the protein CASSLQIYEQYF.